These 13 T cell receptor beta chains came from one sample sequenced in a study of regulatory T cells in long-lasting Graves disease. Indicated time point: persistent/refractory GD, antithyroid drugs over 5 years with positive TRAb. The TCR library was prepared using RNA isolated from PBMCs. Arm-PCR with iRepertoire HTBI primers amplified the CDR3 regions for these TCR beta libraries. TCRdb used MiXCR to reprocess the multiplex PCR reads, holding one entry per CDR3 protein. The sample carries 310,000 or so distinct CDR3 sequences, about 19% recorded once. This material consisted of peripheral blood mononuclear cells (PBMCs), taken when the disease was refractory, from a patient treated with antithyroid drugs. Receptors were obtained from a female donor with Graves disease.

This clonotype was picked up many times. V is TRBV6-2 or TRBV6-3 and J is TRBJ1-6; a possible D gene is TRBD1 (5 bases). This CDR3 is built from 14 residues. Trimming removed 7 bases from V and 9 bases from J, with 16 bases in between. Germline V lookup: CDR1 MNHEY, CDR2 SVGEGT. This chain's CDR3 is CASNTGPTASPLHF. In DNA form, the CDR3 reads TGTGCCAGCAATACCGGGCCGACAGCTTCACCCCTCCACTTT.

This sequence joins TRBV7-9 and TRBJ2-7; D remains ambiguous. The CDR3 runs 15 residues. V lost 0 bases to trimming and J lost 4 bases, with 13 bases between them. The germline gives CDR1 SEHNR, CDR2 FQNEAQ (reference sequence). CDR3 region: CASSLALDPPYEQYF. For the CDR3, the DNA is TGTGCCAGCAGCTTAGCCCTGGATCCTCCTTACGAGCAGTACTTC.

V usage is TRBV10-3 and J usage is TRBJ1-5; no definite D call. There are 14 residues in the CDR3. V gave up 7 bases and J gave up 0 bases, with 10 bases separating them. The germline V gene has CDR1 ENHRY and CDR2 SYGVKD. CDR3 sequence (DNA): TGTGCCATCATCGAGAGAGATAGCAATCAGCCCCAGCATTTT. Translation: CAIIERDSNQPQHF.

This clonotype was observed at least ten times. The gene calls are TRBV29-1 and TRBJ1-2; D unresolved. V dropped 4 bases and J dropped 0 bases, with 9 bases sitting between them. The CDR3 has 13 amino acids. In germline, CDR1 is SQVTM, CDR2 ANQGSEA. CDR3 sequence: CSVASGANYGYTF. The CDR3 nucleotides read TGCAGCGTTGCCTCGGGAGCTAACTATGGCTACACCTTC. The full variable domain, completed using reference TRBV29-1 and TRBJ1-2, is SAVISQKPSRDICQRGTSLTIQCQVDSQVTMMFWYRQQPGQSLTLIATANQGSEATYESGFVIDKFPISRPNLTFSTLTVSNMSPEDSSIYLCSVASGANYGYTFGSGTRLTVV.

CDR3 bases: TGTGCCATCACCCCCGCGGGAGGTCCCTCTGGGGCCAACGTCCTGACTTTC. It specifies CAITPAGGPSGANVLTF. This sequence joins TRBV10-3 and TRBJ2-6, with 8 positions matching TRBD2. The ends lost 7 bases at V and 0 bases at J; junction bases unmatched: 8. The CDR3 runs 17 residues. Per the germline V gene, CDR1 is ENHRY and CDR2 is SYGVKD.

This clonotype was observed at least ten times. This chain uses TRBV29-1 with TRBJ2-7; tentative D call: TRBD1 (5 bases). Germline lookup yields CDR1 SQVTM and CDR2 ANQGSEA. The CDR3 consists of 14 residues. Trimming took off 6 bases at V and 2 bases at J, with 17 bases between the two ends. CDR3 in amino acids: CSVLNYPGPYEQYF. In DNA form, the CDR3 reads TGCAGCGTATTGAACTACCCAGGGCCCTACGAGCAGTACTTC.

In its sample, this clonotype was seen many times. The chain employs TRBV7-6 and TRBJ1-4, with D uncertain. The germline V gene encodes CDR1 SGHVS and CDR2 FNYEAQ. This CDR3 has 14 amino acids. Trimming took off 1 base at V and 8 bases at J, with 11 bases between the two ends. CDR3 bases: TGTGCCAGCAGCTTAGACCAAGGGAGGGAAAAACTGTTTTTT. This sequence encodes CASSLDQGREKLFF. Together with reference TRBV7-6 and TRBJ1-4, the CDR3 gives the full variable domain: GAGVSQSPRYKVTKRGQDVALRCDPISGHVSLYWYRQALGQGPEFLTYFNYEAQQDKSGLPNDRFSAERPEGSISTLTIQRTEQRDSAMYRCASSLDQGREKLFFGSGTQLSVL.

The chain has TRBV4-3 and TRBJ2-1, with TRBD2 identical over 7 bases. Germline lookup yields CDR1 LGHNA and CDR2 YSLEER. The CDR3 has 16 amino acids. V trimming: 1 base; J trimming: 8 bases; junction bases outside the gene matches: 11. The CDR3 sequence is CASSQGGGLTRDEQFF. The CDR3 DNA reads as TGCGCCAGCAGCCAAGGGGGAGGGCTTACAAGGGATGAGCAGTTCTTC.

The chain links TRBV13 to TRBJ1-1, with D possibly TRBD1 on 5 matching bases. Trimming removed 5 bases from V and 13 bases from J, with 23 bases in between. The CDR3 sequence is 14 residues long. Looked up from germline, CDR1 is PRHDT and CDR2 is FYEKMQ (reference sequence). The CDR3 region is CASSLRIDRGKDFF. In DNA form, the CDR3 reads TGTGCCAGCAGCCTTCGAATTGATCGGGGGAAGGATTTCTTT.

This clonotype was counted only a few times. This chain joins TRBV6-2 or TRBV6-3 and TRBJ2-7; D is ambiguous. The CDR3 contains 14 residues. Trimming removed 5 bases at V and 2 bases at J, with 13 bases between. Germline V gene sequence: CDR1 MNHEY, CDR2 SVGEGT. The CDR3 spells CASSDPGPTYEQYF. The CDR3 DNA reads as TGTGCCAGCAGTGATCCAGGCCCCACCTACGAGCAGTACTTC.

Notes on this clonotype: A much larger clonotype is one base distant, so this may be a read error. This chain connects TRBV11-3 to TRBJ1-1; TRBD1 might be the D (5 bases). The CDR3 spans 14 residues. Trimming shortened V by 1 base and J by 3 bases, and 9 bases separated the two germline ends. Germline CDR1 SGHNT, CDR2 YENEEA. CDR3 DNA sequence: TGTGCCAGCAGCTTAGTCAGGGAGTACACTGAAGCTTTCTTT. This sequence encodes CASSLVREYTEAFF.

The table lists this clonotype with a few counts. The rearrangement uses TRBV18 and TRBJ1-1; maybe TRBD1 (5 bases). Trimming left V 2 bases short and J 13 bases short, with 17 bases between. Germline V gene sequence: CDR1 KGHSH, CDR2 LQKENI. This CDR3 contains 13 residues. CDR3 nucleotides: TGTGCCAGCTCACCATCACCGGGACGGGAGCATTTCTTT. Translation gives CASSPSPGREHFF.

Worth noting for this clonotype: A much larger clone lies one base from this, so it may be a read error. The V and J genes are TRBV2 and TRBJ2-7; unclear D gene. CDR1 and CDR2 (germline): SNHLY, FYNNEI. The CDR3 runs to 14 residues. Trimming took off 4 bases at V and 0 bases at J, with 10 bases between the two ends. The CDR3 DNA follows: TGTGCCAGCAGTGGAGCAGGTTCCTCCTACGAGCAGTACTTC. Protein: CASSGAGSSYEQYF.